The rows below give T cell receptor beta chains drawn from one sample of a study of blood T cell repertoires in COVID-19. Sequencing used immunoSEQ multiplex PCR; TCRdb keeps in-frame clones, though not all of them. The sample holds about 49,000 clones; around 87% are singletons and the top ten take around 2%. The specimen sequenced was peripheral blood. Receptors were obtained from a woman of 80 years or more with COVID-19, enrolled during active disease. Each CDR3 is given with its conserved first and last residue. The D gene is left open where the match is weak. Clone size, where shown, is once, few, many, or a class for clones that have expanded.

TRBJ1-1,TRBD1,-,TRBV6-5,CASSLGTGSIGGAFF,TGTGCCAGCAGTCTAGGGACAGGGTCAATCGGTGGAGCTTTCTTT
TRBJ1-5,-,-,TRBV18,CASSPPEGRDQPQHF,TGTGCCAGCTCACCACCGGAGGGCAGGGATCAGCCCCAGCATTTT
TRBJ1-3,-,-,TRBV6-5,CASSATGSSGNTIYF,TGTGCCAGCAGCGCCACAGGGAGCTCTGGAAACACCATATATTTT
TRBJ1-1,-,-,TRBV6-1,CASSEVSVNTEAFF,TGTGCCAGCAGTGAAGTGTCCGTGAACACTGAAGCTTTCTTT
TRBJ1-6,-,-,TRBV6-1,CASSEQGITYNSPLHF,TGTGCCAGCAGTGAGCAGGGGATCACCTATAATTCACCCCTCCACTTT
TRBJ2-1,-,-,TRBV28,CASSLILTRYNEQFF,TGTGCCAGCAGTTTAATTCTGACTAGGTACAATGAGCAGTTCTTC
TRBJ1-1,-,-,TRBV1,CTSSPTDSENTEAFF,TGCACCAGCAGCCCGACGGACAGTGAGAACACTGAAGCTTTCTTT
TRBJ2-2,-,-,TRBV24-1,CATSDSVPGELFF,TGTGCCACCAGTGATTCGGTCCCCGGGGAGCTGTTTTTT
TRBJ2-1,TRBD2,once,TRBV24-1,CATMGTSGSGESYNEQFF,TGTGCCACCATGGGGACTAGCGGGAGTGGTGAATCATACAATGAGCAGTTCTTC
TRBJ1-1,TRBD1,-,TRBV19,CASSSGGVISEAFF,TGTGCCAGTAGTTCAGGGGGCGTAATCTCTGAAGCTTTCTTT
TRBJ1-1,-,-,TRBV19,CASSIAWGQNTEAFF,TGTGCCAGTAGTATAGCGTGGGGGCAGAACACTGAAGCTTTCTTT
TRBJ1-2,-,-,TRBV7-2,CASSPKREVYGYTF,TGTGCCAGCAGCCCCAAAAGGGAGGTTTATGGCTACACCTTC
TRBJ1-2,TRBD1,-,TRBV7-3,CASSSPQGAFTF,TGTGCCAGCAGCTCGCCACAGGGGGCGTTCACCTTC
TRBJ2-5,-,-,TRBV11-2,CASSLGRVETQYF,TGTGCCAGCAGCTTAGGCAGGGTGGAGACCCAGTACTTC
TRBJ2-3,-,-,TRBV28,CASSVGARVRDTQYF,TGTGCCAGCAGTGTGGGAGCTAGGGTTAGGGATACGCAGTATTTT
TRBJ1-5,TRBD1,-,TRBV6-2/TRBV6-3,CASSATGQNNQPQHF,TGTGCCAGCAGTGCCACGGGACAGAACAATCAGCCCCAGCATTTT
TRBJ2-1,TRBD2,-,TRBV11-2,CASSLGTSGVPRSNEQFF,TGTGCCAGCAGCTTAGGTACTAGCGGGGTGCCAAGGAGCAATGAGCAGTTCTTC
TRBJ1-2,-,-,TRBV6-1,CASSDQGRYGYTF,TGTGCCAGCAGTGATCAGGGGCGCTATGGCTACACCTTC
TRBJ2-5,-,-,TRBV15,CATARSGQTQETQYF,TGTGCCACCGCAAGGTCCGGACAGACACAAGAGACCCAGTACTTC
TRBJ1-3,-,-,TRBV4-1,CASSQDFWGAGNTIYF,TGCGCCAGCAGCCAAGACTTCTGGGGAGCTGGAAACACCATATATTTT
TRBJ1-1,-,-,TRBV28,CASSSPTTTFF,TGTGCCAGCAGCTCCCCCACTACAACTTTCTTT
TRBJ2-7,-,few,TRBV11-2,CASSLDRYEQYF,TGTGCCAGCAGCTTAGACAGGTACGAGCAGTACTTC
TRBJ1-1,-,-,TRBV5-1,CASSSDRGTEAFF,TGCGCCAGCAGCTCAGATCGGGGAACTGAAGCTTTCTTT
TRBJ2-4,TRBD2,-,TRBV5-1,CASSSSGLVLAGIAKNIQYF,TGCGCCAGCAGCTCCTCAGGGCTCGTACTAGCGGGTATAGCCAAAAACATTCAGTACTTC
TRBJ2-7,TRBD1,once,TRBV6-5,CASSNPGTGLHEQYF,TGTGCCAGCAGTAACCCCGGGACAGGGTTACACGAGCAGTACTTC
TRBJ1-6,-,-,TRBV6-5,CASSYSNRRNNSPLHF,TGTGCCAGCAGTTACTCGAACAGAAGGAATAATTCACCCCTCCACTTT
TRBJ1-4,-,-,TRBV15,CATSSDQAGRKLFF,TGTGCCACCAGTAGCGACCAGGCGGGAAGGAAACTGTTTTTT
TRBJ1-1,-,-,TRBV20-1,CSARLSTEAFF,TGCAGTGCTAGGTTGAGCACTGAAGCTTTCTTT
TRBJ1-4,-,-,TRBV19,CATRDTGEKLFF,TGTGCCACCCGGGACACGGGGGAAAAACTGTTTTTT
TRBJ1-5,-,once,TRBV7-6,CASSLDSSNNQPQHF,TGTGCCAGCAGCTTAGATTCATCTAACAATCAGCCCCAGCATTTT
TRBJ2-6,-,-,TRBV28,CASSSTVAGANVLTF,TGTGCCAGCAGTTCGACAGTCGCTGGGGCCAACGTCCTGACTTTC
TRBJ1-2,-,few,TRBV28,CASSLGVYGYTF,TGTGCCAGCAGTTTGGGAGTCTATGGCTACACCTTC